The 17 T cell receptor beta chains listed next were all sequenced from one sample in a study of blood T cell repertoires in COVID-19. The data were produced by immunoSEQ multiplex PCR, yet TCRdb's version contains in-frame clones alone and is incomplete. The data show approximately 200,000 clones, around 83% seen once. What was sequenced was peripheral blood. These receptors were collected from a woman in her forties or fifties with acute or convalescent COVID-19.

This chain uses TRBV2 with TRBJ1-2; maybe TRBD1 (6 bases). The germline gives CDR1 SNHLY, CDR2 FYNNEI. V was trimmed by 8 bases and J by 0 bases, leaving 10 bases between them. This CDR3 has 13 residues. The CDR3 sequence is CASFRTANYGYTF. The CDR3, as DNA: TGTGCCAGCTTTAGGACAGCTAACTATGGCTACACCTTC.

The CDR3 sequence is CATGARQGREEKLFF. The CDR3 DNA reads as TGTGCCACCGGAGCTCGACAGGGCCGAGAGGAAAAACTGTTTTTT. The gene calls are TRBV7-9 and TRBJ1-4, with 7 bases that match TRBD1. CDR1 is SEHNR and CDR2 is FQNEAQ in the germline V gene (reference sequence). With 10 bases clipped from V and 8 bases from J, the junction kept 16 bases outside the gene matches. The CDR3 runs to 15 residues.

The V call is TRBV4-1, the J call TRBJ1-2; 7 bases are a match to TRBD1. The germline V gene has CDR1 MGHRA and CDR2 YSYEKL. J lost 1 base, V lost 3 bases, and 8 bases had no gene match. This CDR3 has 16 amino acids. CDR3 amino acids: CASSHIGTVFNYGYTF. CDR3 DNA: TGCGCCAGCAGCCATATCGGGACAGTCTTTAACTATGGCTACACCTTC.

This clone showed up just a few times. The chain carries TRBV5-4 and TRBJ2-7; D is possibly TRBD2 (7 bases). This CDR3 has 14 residues. Trimming removed 0 bases from V and 6 bases from J, with 13 bases in between. Germline CDR1 and CDR2: SGHNT and YYREEE (reference sequence). The CDR3 DNA reads as TGTGCCAGCAGCTTGGTGGGAGGGGGTCTCGAGCAGTACTTC. Protein sequence: CASSLVGGGLEQYF. Using reference TRBV5-4 and TRBJ2-7 for the parts outside the CDR3, the full variable domain is ETGVTQSPTHLIKTRGQQVTLRCSSQSGHNTVSWYQQALGQGPQFIFQYYREEENGRGNFPPRFSGLQFPNYSSELNVNALELDDSALYLCASSLVGGGLEQYFGPGTRLTVT.

This clone was counted ten times or more. This chain connects TRBV3-1 (or the pseudogene TRBV3-2) to TRBJ2-1; 10 bases fit TRBD2. V lost 3 bases, J lost 7 bases, and 3 bases stayed unmatched. Germline V gives CDR1 LGHDT, CDR2 YNNKEL (reference sequence). The CDR3 is made up of 14 amino acids. CDR3 sequence: CASSHMTSGNEQFF. In DNA, the CDR3 is TGTGCCAGCAGCCATATGACTAGCGGGAATGAGCAGTTCTTC.

V usage is TRBV29-1 and J usage is TRBJ1-2; no reliable D call. CDR1 SQVTM and CDR2 ANQGSEA come from the germline V gene. This CDR3 has 12 residues. V was trimmed by 3 bases and J by 4 bases, leaving 9 bases between them. The CDR3 region has the DNA TGCAGCGTTGACAGGTTCCCCTATGGCTACACCTTC. Amino acid sequence: CSVDRFPYGYTF.

In its sample, this clone was seen once. The chain has TRBV2 and TRBJ2-3; maybe TRBD2 (6 bases). The germline V gene encodes CDR1 SNHLY and CDR2 FYNNEI. The CDR3 consists of 15 residues. Trimming took off 11 bases at V and 6 bases at J, with 24 bases between the two ends. This chain's CDR3 is CARQTGRIRGDTQYF. The CDR3 coding sequence is TGTGCCCGCCAAACTGGGCGGATCCGGGGGGATACGCAGTATTTT.

The chain has TRBV9 and TRBJ2-2, with 14 bases that match TRBD2. Per germline, CDR1 SGDLS and CDR2 YYNGEE. The CDR3 covers 17 residues. V lost 4 bases, J lost 3 bases, and 5 bases stayed unmatched. The chain's CDR3 is CASSPPGLAGDTGELFF. CDR3 nucleotides: TGTGCCAGCAGCCCCCCGGGACTAGCGGGAGACACCGGGGAGCTGTTTTTT.

The V call is TRBV7-3, the J call TRBJ2-1; D might be TRBD2 (6 bases). This CDR3 region has 14 residues. The V gene's germline CDR1 is SGHTA and CDR2 FQGTGA. Trimming shortened V by 2 bases and J by 10 bases, and 15 bases separated the two germline ends. CDR3 sequence: CASSLGGLGKEQFF. CDR3 bases: TGTGCCAGCAGCTTAGGAGGGTTAGGGAAAGAGCAGTTCTTC. Combining the CDR3 with reference TRBV7-3 and TRBJ2-1 gives the whole variable domain GAGVSQTPSNKVTEKGKYVELRCDPISGHTALYWYRQSLGQGPEFLIYFQGTGAADDSGLPNDRFFAVRPEGSVSTLKIQRTERGDSAVYLCASSLGGLGKEQFFGPGTRLTVL.

The chain combines TRBV19 with TRBJ1-2; TRBD1 matches at 7 bases. The CDR3 is 13 amino acids. CDR1 LNHDA and CDR2 SQIVND come from the germline V gene (reference sequence). The V segment lost 6 bases and the J segment 4 bases; nucleotides outside the gene matches: 5. CDR3 sequence: CASSPGTVYGYTF. The CDR3 bases are TGTGCCAGTAGCCCCGGGACAGTCTATGGCTACACCTTC.

V and J are TRBV12-3 or TRBV12-4 and TRBJ2-7; 7 positions agree with TRBD1. This CDR3 region has 13 residues. V lost 5 bases and J lost 7; bases outside the gene matches: 8. This CDR3 is CASSLGQAMEQYF. Written as DNA, the CDR3 is TGTGCCAGCAGTCTCGGACAGGCAATGGAGCAGTACTTC.

The V and J genes are TRBV3-1 (or the pseudogene TRBV3-2) and TRBJ1-2; D is possibly TRBD1 (5 bases). The CDR3 loop spans 14 amino acids. From germline, CDR1 is LGHDT and CDR2 YNNKEL (reference sequence). The V and J ends lost 3 bases and 5 bases respectively, with 13 bases between them. CDR3 sequence (DNA): TGTGCCAGCAGCCACAGGGTAAGGGGATATGGCTACACCTTC. This translates into CASSHRVRGYGYTF.

A remark on this clone: Other nucleotide sequences in the sample specify the same CDR3. This chain connects TRBV7-2 to TRBJ2-1, with TRBD1 as a possible D gene (6 bases). Trimming cost V 5 bases and J 3 bases, with 8 bases left between them. This CDR3 is 13 amino acids long. Germline CDR1 and CDR2: SGHTA and FQGNSA. The DNA for the CDR3 is TGTGCCAGCAGCCTGGACAGCTACAATGAGCAGTTCTTC. Translating gives CASSLDSYNEQFF.

The chain combines TRBV6-2 or TRBV6-3 with TRBJ1-5, with D tentatively TRBD1 (5 bases). CDR3 length: 14 amino acids. The germline CDR1 and CDR2 sequences are MNHEY and SVGEGT. V lost 4 bases, J lost 7 bases, and 14 bases lay in between. CDR3 DNA sequence: TGTGCCAGCAGTTTGGCGCAGGGAAGCCAGCCCCAGCATTTT. This sequence encodes CASSLAQGSQPQHF.

V usage is TRBV7-2 and J usage is TRBJ2-3; 11 bases are a match to TRBD2. V shed 1 base and J 4 bases; nucleotides not matched to a gene: 4. This CDR3 has 16 residues. The germline V gene has CDR1 SGHTA and CDR2 FQGNSA. The CDR3: CASSLDVAGGPDTQYF. CDR3 coding DNA: TGTGCCAGCAGCTTAGACGTAGCGGGGGGGCCAGATACGCAGTATTTT.

J is TRBJ1-3 and V is TRBV28; tentative D call: TRBD1 (5 bases). Germline CDR1 is MDHEN and CDR2 is SYDVKM. CDR3 length: 16 residues. V lost 6 bases and J lost 2, with 17 bases in between. The CDR3 DNA follows: TGTGCCAGCAGCTTGACAGCGCCGGCGGCTGGAAACACCATATATTTT. It encodes CASSLTAPAAGNTIYF. Combining the CDR3 with reference TRBV28 and TRBJ1-3 gives the whole variable domain DVKVTQSSRYLVKRTGEKVFLECVQDMDHENMFWYRQDPGLGLRLIYFSYDVKMKEKGDIPEGYSVSREKKERFSLILESASTNQTSMYLCASSLTAPAAGNTIYFGEGSWLTVV.

This clone was seen just once. The J gene is TRBJ1-2, the V gene TRBV4-2; D perhaps matches TRBD1 (6 bases). This CDR3 region has 16 residues. V was clipped by 5 bases and J by 5 bases, with 21 bases between them. Germline V gives CDR1 LGHNA, CDR2 YNFKEQ. This chain's CDR3 is CASSGVVKDRRYGYTF. The CDR3 region has the DNA TGTGCCAGCAGCGGGGTAGTTAAGGACAGACGGTATGGCTACACCTTC.